This T cell receptor (beta chain) was captured by sequencing in a study of blood T cells in healthy people across ages. No fewer than 7 million PBMCs went into each sample. Primed by a sample-barcoded 5' primer and a J-beta primer mix, a second PCR proceeded for 7 to 11 cycles. No fewer than 2.5 million CDR3-containing paired-end reads came from each sample. TCRdb recomputed calls from the 5' RACE reads with MiXCR, one row per CDR3 protein. Of approximately 790,000 distinct CDR3 sequences listed, about 59% are singletons. Study results and caveats: Getting older went along with TCR beta diversity per million T cells dropping roughly linearly. Both naive CD4+ cell counts and diversity were greater in long-lived donors than in aged donors.

CDR3 length equals 14 residues. Germline CDR1 MNHEY, CDR2 SVGEGT. Trimming stripped 9 bases from V and 3 bases from J, with 16 bases between. This clonotype was detected ten times or more. Its target is unknown. The receptor's source is a man aged 25 to 45 in good health. The gene calls are TRBV6-2 or TRBV6-3 and TRBJ2-3; D is uncertain. The specimen was blood. CDR3 coding DNA: TGTGCCAGTTCTGGACCGACCACAACAGATACGCAGTATTTT. Encoded protein: CASSGPTTTDTQYF.